These T cell receptor beta chains were read from a single sample in a study of cytomegalovirus exposure and HLA in healthy donors. Repertoires were generated with immunoSEQ multiplex PCR, while TCRdb's copy carries only in-frame clones and drops some. The profile shows roughly 100,000 clones, approximately 94% of them singletons. The sample was PBMCs. The receptor source for this set is a woman aged 18 to 35 in good health and CMV-seronegative. The CDR3 runs from the conserved cysteine through the conserved F or W. The D gene is left open where the match is weak. Expanded clones are given a class, and other clones once, few, many or no size at all.

J	size	V	D	DNA	CDR3
TRBJ1-6	-	TRBV2	TRBD1	TGTGCCAGCAAAACAGGGGGCGCTTTTAATTCACCCCTCCACTTT	CASKTGGAFNSPLHF
TRBJ2-7	-	TRBV5-8	-	TGTGCCAGCAGCTTGGGTAACCCCGGGGGAATATACGAGCAGTACTTC	CASSLGNPGGIYEQYF
TRBJ1-4	-	TRBV6-5	-	TGTGCCACCAGATTACAGGGTGTTGAAAAACTGTTTTTT	CATRLQGVEKLFF
TRBJ1-5	-	TRBV6-5	-	TGTGCCAGCAGCCGACAGAGGCAGCCCCAGCATTTT	CASSRQRQPQHF
TRBJ2-1	-	TRBV19	-	TGTGCCAGTAGTATAGAAAAGACAGGTTACAATGAGCAGTTCTTC	CASSIEKTGYNEQFF
TRBJ1-3	-	TRBV6-1	-	TGTGCCAGCAGGCCGGGGGAGGCTGGAAACACCATATATTTT	CASRPGEAGNTIYF
TRBJ1-5	-	TRBV19	-	TGTGCCAGTAGGGACCGGACACTACTCGCCAAGCCCCAGCATTTT	CASRDRTLLAKPQHF
TRBJ2-7	-	TRBV6-6	-	TGTGCCAGCAGCAGAAGGGAGGAAAGGGAAGAGCAGTACTTC	CASSRREEREEQYF
TRBJ1-5	-	TRBV19	-	TGTGCCAGTAGTATAGATCGGGATGATCGGCAGCCCCAGCATTTT	CASSIDRDDRQPQHF
TRBJ2-7	few	TRBV6-1	-	TGTGCCAGCAGTGTCGATTCTAGTAGCTACGAGCAGTACTTC	CASSVDSSSYEQYF
TRBJ1-1	-	TRBV29-1	-	TGCAGCGTTGAAACAGGGTTGAACACTGAAGCTTTCTTT	CSVETGLNTEAFF
TRBJ2-3	-	TRBV5-1	-	TGCGCCAGCAGCGGGCTGGGGGGAAGCACAGATACGCAGTATTTT	CASSGLGGSTDTQYF
TRBJ2-3	-	TRBV19	-	TGTGCCAGTAACAGGCAAATCACAGATACGCAGTATTTT	CASNRQITDTQYF
TRBJ1-2	once	TRBV9	-	TGTGCCAGCACCCAAGAGTATGCTAACTATGGCTACACCTTC	CASTQEYANYGYTF
TRBJ2-2	-	TRBV11-3	TRBD1	TGTGCCAGCATCAAGACGGGACAGGGGCCCACCGGGGAGCTGTTTTTT	CASIKTGQGPTGELFF
TRBJ1-5	-	TRBV18	TRBD1	TGTGCCAGCTCCCGGACAGGGGGCGGCGATCAGCCCCAGCATTTT	CASSRTGGGDQPQHF
TRBJ2-1	-	TRBV11-2	TRBD2	TGTGCCAGCAGCTTCCGGGGGGGGTATGAGCAGTTCTTC	CASSFRGGYEQFF
TRBJ2-3	once	TRBV10-3	-	TGTGCCATCAGTGAGCTATTCTGGTTGCGCACAGATACGCAGTATTTT	CAISELFWLRTDTQYF
TRBJ2-7	-	TRBV11-3	TRBD1	TGTGCCAGCAGCCTTGTCGGGACAGGGACCTACGAGCAGTACTTC	CASSLVGTGTYEQYF
TRBJ2-7	-	TRBV20-1	-	TGCAGTGCAAAGAACATTTACGAGCAGTACTTC	CSAKNIYEQYF
TRBJ2-7	once	TRBV10-2	-	TGCGCCAGCAGTGAAGGGGGCGAGCAGTACTTC	CASSEGGEQYF
TRBJ2-7	-	TRBV7-2	TRBD2	TGTGCCAGCAGCTTAGGCGGGGGGGGTATCGACGAGCAGTACTTC	CASSLGGGGIDEQYF
TRBJ1-2	-	TRBV4-3	-	TGCGCCAGCAGCCAAGAAGGGGGAAACAACTATGGCTACACCTTC	CASSQEGGNNYGYTF
TRBJ2-3	-	TRBV11-2	-	TGTGCCAGCAGCTACCGACACTCCCTACTCACAGATACGCAGTATTTT	CASSYRHSLLTDTQYF
TRBJ2-4	-	TRBV25-1	-	TGTGCCAGCAGTGGTGGCGGAATTCAGTACTTC	CASSGGGIQYF
TRBJ2-6	-	TRBV19	TRBD2	TGTGCCAGTAGTCTGACTAGCGGGAGGAGCCGGGGGGCCAACGTCCTGACTTTC	CASSLTSGRSRGANVLTF
TRBJ1-4	-	TRBV7-2	-	TGTGCCAGCAGCTTAGGCGGGTTCGAGGGAAAACTGTTTTTT	CASSLGGFEGKLFF
TRBJ2-7	-	TRBV19	-	TGTGCCAGTAGTATCGGGCAGGGTTACGAGCAGTACTTC	CASSIGQGYEQYF
TRBJ1-3	-	TRBV7-9	TRBD1	TGTGCCAGCAGCGGGACAGGGGGTACTGGAAACACCATATATTTT	CASSGTGGTGNTIYF
TRBJ2-2	-	TRBV4-1	-	TGCGCCAGCAGCCAAGAGGGCCCCGGGGAGCTGTTTTTT	CASSQEGPGELFF
TRBJ2-3	-	TRBV7-6	TRBD2	TGTGCCAGCAGGCTAGCGGGAGGAGCAGATACGCAGTATTTT	CASRLAGGADTQYF
TRBJ1-5	-	TRBV28	TRBD1	TGTGCCAGCAGCCGGACAGGGGGCAGCAATCAGCCCCAGCATTTT	CASSRTGGSNQPQHF
TRBJ2-7	-	TRBV27	-	TGTGCCAGCAGTTGGACAGTTTCTTCCTCCTACGAGCAGTACTTC	CASSWTVSSSYEQYF
TRBJ1-5	-	TRBV19	-	TGTGCCAGTAGAAACAGGGAGAGCAATCAGCCCCAGCATTTT	CASRNRESNQPQHF
TRBJ1-5	-	TRBV5-1	-	TGCGCCAGCAGCTTGGGAGGGGGGGATCAGCCCCAGCATTTT	CASSLGGGDQPQHF
TRBJ2-7	-	TRBV11-2	-	TGTGCCAGCAGCTACCCAGGGTGGGGAAACGAGCAGTACTTC	CASSYPGWGNEQYF
TRBJ2-7	once	TRBV9	-	TGTGCCAGCAGCGTAGATGTCGGGGTTGGGAACGAGCAGTACTTC	CASSVDVGVGNEQYF
TRBJ2-1	-	TRBV9	-	TGTGCCAGCAGCGTAGGTGGAGGATTAGATGAGCAGTTCTTC	CASSVGGGLDEQFF
TRBJ1-1	-	TRBV9	-	TGTGCCAGCAGCGGGACAGACGTGATGAACACTGAAGCTTTCTTT	CASSGTDVMNTEAFF
TRBJ2-3	-	TRBV2	TRBD2	TGTGCCAGCAGTGAAGTTGAAGCGGGGGGTGAATACACAGATACGCAGTATTTT	CASSEVEAGGEYTDTQYF
TRBJ1-5	once	TRBV5-1	-	TGCGCCAGCAGCTTCGCGGATGGCAATCAGCCCCAGCATTTT	CASSFADGNQPQHF
TRBJ1-2	-	TRBV27	-	TGTGCCAGCAGTAACCCAGGGTTCGGGGGCTACACCTTC	CASSNPGFGGYTF
TRBJ2-7	-	TRBV15	TRBD2	TGTGCCACCAGCAGAGATGCTAGCGGGTCCTACGAGCAGTACTTC	CATSRDASGSYEQYF